A single sample gave rise to the 21 T cell receptor beta chains below, sequenced in a study of CD8+CD57+ T cells in acquired aplastic anemia. Profiling of TCR beta VDJ combinations and CDR3 sequences used genomic DNA as template. TCRdb fed the reads into MiXCR, producing one record per CDR3 protein. The sample carries 110,000 or so distinct CDR3 sequences, about half recorded once. Sequenced material: sorted CD4+, CD8+, or CD8+CD57+ T cells (not recorded which) from PBMCs. The receptors here all came from a human donor in good health, serving as a control.

This clonotype was counted a single time. The V gene is TRBV7-2, the J gene TRBJ2-7, with 9 bases aligning to TRBD1. The junction had 4 bases not matched to a gene; V was cut back by 4 bases and J by 3 bases. The CDR3 sequence is 14 residues long. Germline-derived CDR1 and CDR2 are SGHTA and FQGNSA. Here the CDR3 DNA reads TGTGCCAGCAGCTCTCCGGACAGGGGCTACGAGCAGTACTTC. Translation: CASSSPDRGYEQYF.

This clonotype was seen at least ten times. The CDR3 here is CASSSLAGTSGDYNEQFF. CDR3 in DNA: TGTGCCAGCAGCTCACTAGCGGGAACTAGCGGAGATTACAATGAGCAGTTCTTC. The rearrangement links TRBV7-1 to TRBJ2-1; TRBD2 agrees at 9 bases. TRBV7-1 has ORF status, its function being uncertain. V shed 2 bases, J shed 4 bases, and the junction held 12 bases outside the gene matches. CDR3 length: 18 amino acids.

J is TRBJ1-6 and V is TRBV10-3; the D gene is possibly TRBD1 (6 bases). The germline CDR1 and CDR2 sequences are ENHRY and SYGVKD. The V end was cut by 10 bases, the J end by 8 bases, with 21 bases between. The CDR3 spans 15 residues. CDR3 amino acids: CASSTPTGWHSPLHF. The CDR3 DNA sequence: TGTGCCAGCAGCACCCCGACAGGCTGGCATTCACCCCTCCACTTT.

This clonotype has ten or more counts. The chain has TRBV30 and TRBJ2-7, with a tentative D call TRBD1 (5 bases). Trimming removed 5 bases from V and 4 bases from J, with 9 bases in between. The CDR3 has 11 residues. Germline-derived CDR1 and CDR2 are GTSNPN and SVGIG (reference sequence). Here the CDR3 DNA reads TGTGCCTGGGCTAGGGGTTACGAGCAGTACTTC. Translation: CAWARGYEQYF. The full variable domain, completed using reference TRBV30 and TRBJ2-7, is SQTIHQWPATLVQPVGSPLSLECTVEGTSNPNLYWYRQAAGRGLQLLFYSVGIGQISSEVPQNLSASRPQDRQFILSSKKLLLSDSGFYLCAWARGYEQYFGPGTRLTVT.

This clonotype was observed a few times. The V and J genes are TRBV15 and TRBJ2-7, with TRBD2 matching 7 bases. This CDR3 has 14 residues. CDR1 and CDR2 from the germline V gene are LNHNV and YYDKDF (reference sequence). The V gene end was trimmed by 1 base and the J gene end by 4 bases; junction bases not matched to a gene: 4. The CDR3 DNA follows: TGTGCCACCAGCAGAGGGGGGGGAAGGTACGAGCAGTACGTC. Its translation is CATSRGGGRYEQYV.

This clonotype has at least ten counts. The V gene is TRBV6-1, the J gene TRBJ1-1; possibly TRBD1 for D (5 bases). V lost 7 bases, J lost 4 bases, and 10 bases lay in between. CDR3 length: 12 amino acids. CDR1 MNHNS and CDR2 SASEGT come from the germline V gene. In nucleotides, the CDR3 is TGTGCCAGCATGGGGGGGGTCACTGAAGCTTTCTTT. Protein: CASMGGVTEAFF.

This clonotype has a count of ten or more. V and J are TRBV12-3 or TRBV12-4 and TRBJ2-5, with D possibly being TRBD2 (6 bases). The CDR3 runs to 13 residues. With 7 bases removed from V and 5 bases from J, the gap between germline ends came to 14 bases. CDR3 in amino acids: CASTPSGGETQYF. For the CDR3, the DNA is TGTGCCAGCACCCCTTCTGGGGGGGAGACCCAGTACTTC.

This rearrangement joins TRBV10-3 to TRBJ2-3, with a weak D call TRBD1 (5 bases). Germline V gene sequence: CDR1 ENHRY, CDR2 SYGVKD. This CDR3 has 16 residues. V shed 3 bases and J shed 0 bases, with 13 bases lying between them. The CDR3 loop is CAISDGQPTSTDTQYF. As DNA, the CDR3 is TGTGCCATCAGTGATGGACAACCGACTAGCACAGATACGCAGTATTTT.

For this clonotype: A much more abundant neighbour one base away suggests this may be a read error. J is TRBJ1-5 and V is TRBV10-3, with 7 positions matching TRBD1. CDR3 length: 15 amino acids. CDR1 is ENHRY, CDR2 SYGVKD, per germline. The CDR3 spells CAISQGDLNNRPQHF. The CDR3 bases are TGTGCCATCAGCCAGGGGGACCTTAACAATCGGCCCCAGCATTTT.

This rearrangement joins TRBV9 to TRBJ1-3; 9 positions agree with TRBD1. V shed 3 bases and J 3 bases; nucleotides not matched to a gene: 10. The CDR3 totals 17 residues. CDR1 is SGDLS, CDR2 YYNGEE, per germline. DNA of the CDR3: TGTGCCAGCAGCGGACCGGGACAGGGAAATAGTGGAAACACCATATATTTT. Amino acids: CASSGPGQGNSGNTIYF.

This clonotype has just a few counts. A read error may produce the germline difference seen at one junction end. This sequence joins TRBV19 and TRBJ2-3; the D gene is possibly TRBD2 (5 bases). CDR3 size: 13 residues. CDR1 is LNHDA, CDR2 SQIVND, per germline (reference sequence). CDR3 sequence (DNA): TGTTCCAGTTCGTCCGGGGAAGCAGATACGCAGTATTTT. It codes for CSSSSGEADTQYF.

V gene TRBV10-3 combines with J gene TRBJ1-5; TRBD1 aligns across 7 bases. The CDR3 length is 14 residues. V gave up 4 bases and J gave up 6 bases; unmatched junction bases: 6. Germline loops: CDR1 ENHRY, CDR2 SYGVKD. The CDR3 DNA sequence: TGTGCCATCAGTGGGGGACAGAGGGGTCAGCCCCAGCATTTT. This gives the protein CAISGGQRGQPQHF.

This clonotype was picked up many times. This sequence joins TRBV12-3 or TRBV12-4 and TRBJ2-1; TRBD1 might be the D (5 bases). Trimming removed 6 bases at V and 15 bases at J, with 12 bases between. The CDR3 spans 10 residues. CDR3 sequence: CASSHGALFF. In DNA form, the CDR3 reads TGTGCCAGCAGCCATGGGGCGCTGTTCTTC.

The genes are TRBV2 and TRBJ2-1; the D is unclear. From germline, CDR1 is SNHLY and CDR2 FYNNEI. V was cut by 4 bases and J by 3 bases, with 10 bases left in between. This CDR3 has 14 amino acids. In DNA form, the CDR3 reads TGTGCCAGCAGTGGGGTAGTTAACTACAATGAGCAGTTCTTC. It encodes CASSGVVNYNEQFF.

This clonotype was seen repeatedly, ten times or more. J is TRBJ2-7 and V is TRBV13; the D gene could be TRBD1 or TRBD2 (5 bases each). The CDR3 covers 14 residues. Trimming took off 4 bases at V and 0 bases at J, with 10 bases between the two ends. Germline V gives CDR1 PRHDT, CDR2 FYEKMQ (reference sequence). This chain's CDR3 is CASSYGTASYEQYF. The CDR3 nucleotides are TGTGCCAGCAGCTACGGGACGGCCTCCTACGAGCAGTACTTC.

V is TRBV20-1 and J is TRBJ1-4; no clear D. V lost 4 bases, J lost 4 bases, and 13 bases lay in between. The germline CDR1 and CDR2 sequences are DFQATT and SNEGSKA (reference sequence). CDR3 length: 14 amino acids. CDR3 residues: CSATGPFGNEKLFF. DNA for the CDR3: TGCAGTGCTACCGGACCGTTTGGTAATGAAAAACTGTTTTTT.

The chain uses TRBV7-8 and TRBJ1-3; the D is unclear. This CDR3 comprises 13 residues. The germline V gene encodes CDR1 SGHVS and CDR2 FQNEAQ. V was pared by 1 base and J by 4 bases, with 5 bases between. The CDR3 here is CASSLDKGNTIYF. Written as DNA, the CDR3 is TGTGCCAGCAGCTTAGACAAAGGAAACACCATATATTTT.

This clonotype has at least ten counts. The rearrangement joins TRBV7-2 to TRBJ2-1; no definite D call. This CDR3 is built from 15 residues. The ends were cut back, 4 bases at V and 2 bases at J, with 12 bases in the middle. Germline V gene data show CDR1 as SGHTA and CDR2 as FQGNSA. CDR3 nucleotides: TGTGCCAGCAGCTCCCCGGGTGACACCTACAATGAGCAGTTCTTC. Translated, it gives CASSSPGDTYNEQFF.

V gene TRBV13 combines with J gene TRBJ2-7; TRBD2 agrees at 14 bases. V was clipped by 0 bases and J by 2 bases; unmatched bases: 6. The CDR3 has 18 residues. CDR1 and CDR2 from the germline V gene are PRHDT and FYEKMQ (reference sequence). The CDR3, as DNA: TGTGCCAGCAGCTTAGGAGGACTAGCGGGGGGACTCACCTACGAGCAGTACTTC. Protein product: CASSLGGLAGGLTYEQYF.

Comment on this clonotype: An end of the junction differs from the germline gene, which may be a read error. CDR3 sequence: CSAGGKYQQTQYF. CDR3 sequence (DNA): TGCAGCGCCGGCGGGAAATACCAACAGACCCAGTACTTC. The rearrangement uses TRBV29-1 and TRBJ2-5; D is possibly TRBD2 (6 bases). The CDR3 has 13 residues. Per the germline V gene, CDR1 is SQVTM and CDR2 is ANQGSEA.

This chain links TRBV2 with TRBJ2-1; 12 positions match TRBD2. The length of the CDR3 is 14 residues. In germline, CDR1 is SNHLY, CDR2 FYNNEI. Trimming took 5 bases from V and 5 from J; bases not matched to a gene: 1. This CDR3 is CASSWTSGDNEQFF. For the CDR3, the DNA is TGTGCCAGCAGTTGGACTAGCGGGGACAATGAGCAGTTCTTC. Using reference TRBV2 and TRBJ2-1 for the parts outside the CDR3, the full variable domain is EPEVTQTPSHQVTQMGQEVILRCVPISNHLYFYWYRQILGQKVEFLVSFYNNEISEKSEIFDDQFSVERPDGSNFTLKIRSTKLEDSAMYFCASSWTSGDNEQFFGPGTRLTVL.